This T cell receptor beta chain emerged from a study of blood T cell repertoires in COVID-19. For the study at large: COVID-19 samples from acute and convalescent phases originated in the United States, Italy and Spain. PBMCs, B-cell-depleted T cells, or T cells were the source of the cDNA or gDNA that made up the material.

The germline V gene has CDR1 SGHTA and CDR2 FQGNSA. V dropped 4 bases and J dropped 6; count of bases not matched to a gene: 6. The CDR3 sequence is 15 residues long. In the authors' workflow: Nucleated cell counts were estimated from reference gene primer amplification. Method: immunoSEQ multiplex PCR; TCRdb's copy keeps in-frame clones and lacks some. The V and J calls and clone size are taken from that table; D and trimming were inferred from the DNA. In the table there are fewer than 350,000 clones, approximately 83% of which are singletons. This clonotype was obtained from a woman younger than 45 who had recovered from COVID-19. The J gene is TRBJ2-6, the V gene TRBV7-2; TRBD2 agrees at 7 bases. Sequenced sample: peripheral blood. CDR3 region: CASSSSGGAANVLTF. The CDR3 bases are TGTGCCAGCAGCTCCTCGGGGGGTGCGGCCAACGTCCTGACTTTC.